The rows below give T cell receptor beta chains drawn from one sample of a study of patients and donors after allogeneic stem cell transplantation. TCRdb independently ran MiXCR on the RT-PCR reads; one entry per CDR3 protein. The top ten hold more than 25% of the sample, which has 150,000 to 200,000 distinct CDR3 sequences, roughly 22% seen once. Sequenced: blood, either unsorted or a sorted T cell fraction (not recorded which). The receptors were sampled from a human donor who was either an allogeneic HSCT recipient or a stem cell or donor lymphocyte infusion donor (not recorded which). It is not recorded whose cells these are; they may come from a transplant donor. Both conserved end residues are part of each CDR3. D genes are given only for firm matches. Size tells how often a clone was seen (once, few, many) or the class of an expanded clone, and some rows leave it out.

clone size: few; J gene: TRBJ1-2; D gene: NA; V gene: TRBV7-2; CDR3 DNA: TGTGCCAGCAGCATACTAGTCAAGGTCGGCTACACCTTC; CDR3 protein: CASSILVKVGYTF
clone size: NA; J gene: TRBJ1-5; D gene: NA; V gene: TRBV21-1; CDR3 DNA: TGTGCCAGCAGCAAAAGGTGTCGGAACAGGGGGCTTTTTCAGCCCCAGCATTTT; CDR3 protein: CASSKRCRNRGLFQPQHF
clone size: NA; J gene: TRBJ1-2; D gene: NA; V gene: TRBV12-3/TRBV12-4; CDR3 DNA: TGTGCCAGCAGTTTAGAAGTTGGCTACACCTTC; CDR3 protein: CASSLEVGYTF
clone size: NA; J gene: TRBJ2-3; D gene: NA; V gene: TRBV7-8; CDR3 DNA: TGTGCCAGCAGCTTAGAGGTCTACTTTTCAGATACGCAGTATTTT; CDR3 protein: CASSLEVYFSDTQYF
clone size: NA; J gene: TRBJ1-2; D gene: NA; V gene: TRBV30; CDR3 DNA: TGTGCCTGGAGTGTACTAGGGAACTATGGCTACACCTTC; CDR3 protein: CAWSVLGNYGYTF
clone size: NA; J gene: TRBJ1-4; D gene: NA; V gene: TRBV7-6; CDR3 DNA: TGTGCCAGCAGCTTAGAGGGAGGGAGGAATGAAAAACTGTTTTTT; CDR3 protein: CASSLEGGRNEKLFF
clone size: few; J gene: TRBJ2-1; D gene: TRBD2; V gene: TRBV25-1; CDR3 DNA: TGTGCCAGCAGTGAAGGGACTAGCGCGTACAATGAGCAGTTCTTC; CDR3 protein: CASSEGTSAYNEQFF
clone size: NA; J gene: TRBJ1-1; D gene: NA; V gene: TRBV12-3/TRBV12-4; CDR3 DNA: TGTGCCAGAGCGTACACTGAAGCTTTCTTT; CDR3 protein: CARAYTEAFF
clone size: NA; J gene: TRBJ2-4; D gene: NA; V gene: TRBV4-2; CDR3 DNA: TGTGCCAGCAGCCAAGATCCCGCGGGAGCCAAAAACATTCAGTACTTC; CDR3 protein: CASSQDPAGAKNIQYF
clone size: NA; J gene: TRBJ1-1; D gene: NA; V gene: TRBV5-1; CDR3 DNA: TGCGCCAGCAGCTTAGGGACACTGAACACTGAAGCTTTCTTT; CDR3 protein: CASSLGTLNTEAFF
clone size: few; J gene: TRBJ2-3; D gene: TRBD2; V gene: TRBV3-1; CDR3 DNA: TGTGCCAGCAGCCTTAGCGGGAGATTGACAGATACGCAGTATTTT; CDR3 protein: CASSLSGRLTDTQYF
clone size: many; J gene: TRBJ1-2; D gene: NA; V gene: TRBV30; CDR3 DNA: TGTGCCTGGAGTGTACCGGTCCCCTATGGCTACACCTTC; CDR3 protein: CAWSVPVPYGYTF
clone size: few; J gene: TRBJ2-3; D gene: NA; V gene: TRBV7-6; CDR3 DNA: TGTGCCAGCAGCCAAAGACTCACAGATACGCAGTATTTT; CDR3 protein: CASSQRLTDTQYF
clone size: NA; J gene: TRBJ1-5; D gene: NA; V gene: TRBV5-5; CDR3 DNA: TGTGCCAGCAGCAAGGGATATAGCAATCAGCCCCAGCATTTT; CDR3 protein: CASSKGYSNQPQHF
clone size: NA; J gene: TRBJ2-5; D gene: TRBD2; V gene: TRBV5-8; CDR3 DNA: TGTGCCAGCAGCTTATCCGGGGGGAGAGAGACCCAGTACTTC; CDR3 protein: CASSLSGGRETQYF
clone size: once; J gene: TRBJ2-1; D gene: NA; V gene: TRBV20-1; CDR3 DNA: TGCAGTGCTATCGTGGGACGCTACAATGAGCAGTTCTTC; CDR3 protein: CSAIVGRYNEQFF